The next 30 T cell receptor beta chains were all read from a single sample in a study of spatial heterogeneity in lung cancer (dated by TCRdb to between 2017 and 2020). Library preparation used 5' RACE. The listed sequencing device is NextSeq 500. TCRdb cleaned the public reads at Q25 with fastp, built clones with MiXCR and kept in-frame beta chains. When rows share a CDR3 protein, they turn into one entry using the most common DNA and genes. The sample profile shows more than 75,000 distinct CDR3 sequences; just under 20% of them were found once. Together, the top ten hold 20% to 25% of the sample. Sample time point, as interpreted from the label and publication: blood at routine non-recurrence follow-up after resection. The starting material was PBMCs, obtained at follow-up. The receptors shown here come from a male donor with early-stage non-small cell lung cancer.

The CDR3 DNA is TGTGCCAGCAGCGCTCGGGTGGCTGGGCGTGAAAAACTGTTTTTT. Its protein is CASSARVAGREKLFF. This chain links TRBV9 with TRBJ1-4; D remains ambiguous. The CDR3 is 15 residues long. Looked up from germline, CDR1 is SGDLS and CDR2 is YYNGEE. Deletions cut 3 bases from V and 7 bases from J, with 16 bases between.

The chain links TRBV7-6 to TRBJ2-7; the D call may be TRBD1 or TRBD2 (6 bases each). V lost 0 bases and J 6 bases, leaving 18 bases between the germline ends. The CDR3 length is 16 residues. Per germline, CDR1 SGHVS and CDR2 FNYEAQ. CDR3 loop: CASSLAGGGVGGEQYV. CDR3 in DNA: TGTGCCAGCAGCTTAGCGGGGGGCGGCGTCGGCGGCGAGCAGTACGTC.

J is TRBJ2-7 and V is TRBV11-2; 11 bases line up with TRBD1. Germline CDR1 is SGHAT and CDR2 is FQNNGV. The V segment lost 1 base and the J segment 5 bases; nucleotides outside the gene matches: 4. This CDR3 region has 15 residues. The CDR3 protein is CASSLGTGGFHEQYV. CDR3 DNA: TGTGCCAGCAGCTTAGGGACAGGGGGCTTCCACGAGCAGTACGTC.

The CDR3 DNA sequence: TGCGCCAGCAGCTTGGTCAGTATCGGCACTGAAGCTTTCTTT. Translating it yields CASSLVSIGTEAFF. V and J are TRBV5-1 and TRBJ1-1, with D hard to call. Trimming removed 0 bases from V and 4 bases from J, with 10 bases in between. The CDR3 runs 14 residues. CDR1 is SGHRS, CDR2 YFSETQ, per germline. Complete variable domain (other parts from reference TRBV5-1 and TRBJ1-1): KAGVTQTPRYLIKTRGQQVTLSCSPISGHRSVSWYQQTPGQGLQFLFEYFSETQRNKGNFPGRFSGRQFSNSRSEMNVSTLELGDSALYLCASSLVSIGTEAFFGQGTRLTVV.

V usage is TRBV12-3 or TRBV12-4 and J usage is TRBJ1-1; tentative D call: TRBD1 (5 bases). V was clipped by 11 bases and J by 1 base, with 20 bases between them. The CDR3 runs to 15 residues. CDR3 loop: CADGTELIKNTEAFF. The CDR3 nucleotides read TGTGCCGACGGGACGGAGCTAATTAAGAACACTGAAGCTTTCTTT.

This clonotype was observed a handful of times. The chain employs TRBV18 and TRBJ1-1; D remains ambiguous. CDR1 and CDR2 from the germline V gene are KGHSH and LQKENI. There are 13 residues in the CDR3. V was clipped by 2 bases and J by 1 base, with 5 bases between them. CDR3 DNA: TGTGCCAGCTCACCAAAAAGGAACACTGAAGCTTTCTTT. Translated, it gives CASSPKRNTEAFF.

The chain carries TRBV4-1 and TRBJ1-4; D is unclear. Germline V gene lookup returns CDR1 MGHRA and CDR2 YSYEKL. The CDR3 consists of 17 residues. V lost 1 base to trimming and J lost 1 base, with 13 bases between them. The CDR3 DNA follows: TGCGCCAGCAGCCAAGGCGGACCAGGAGGAACTAATGAAAAACTGTTTTTT. Encoded protein: CASSQGGPGGTNEKLFF.

This chain joins TRBV7-2 and TRBJ2-1, with TRBD2 matching 10 bases. The CDR3 length is 16 residues. From germline, CDR1 is SGHTA and CDR2 FQGNSA. The V and J ends lost 7 bases and 4 bases, in that order; junction bases with no gene match: 10. CDR3: CASTLLLAGLYNEQFF. CDR3 bases: TGTGCCAGCACCTTGTTACTAGCGGGACTTTACAATGAGCAGTTCTTC.

This clonotype has more than one count but fewer than ten. V usage is TRBV7-2 and J usage is TRBJ2-6; tentatively, D is TRBD1 or TRBD2 (5 bases each). The CDR3 has 14 residues. V dropped 5 bases and J dropped 10 bases, with 15 bases sitting between them. CDR1 and CDR2 from the germline V gene are SGHTA and FQGNSA. Here the CDR3 reads CASSATGRSNVLTF. CDR3 bases: TGTGCCAGCAGCGCTACGGGACGGTCAAACGTCCTGACTTTC.

The chain recombines TRBV4-3 with TRBJ1-2, with D hard to call. V was cut by 0 bases and J by 2 bases, with 16 bases left in between. Germline CDR1 and CDR2: LGHNA and YSLEER. The CDR3 runs to 17 residues. The CDR3 loop reads CASSQDPASVLNYGYTF. CDR3 sequence (DNA): TGCGCCAGCAGCCAAGATCCCGCCAGCGTACTCAACTATGGCTACACCTTC.

The chain carries TRBV15 and TRBJ2-1; D not resolved. The CDR3 runs to 12 residues. Germline V gene sequence: CDR1 LNHNV, CDR2 YYDKDF (reference sequence). Between the trimmed V and J ends, which lost 0 bases and 6 bases, there was a span of 3 bases. This CDR3 is CATSREINEQFF. For the CDR3, the DNA is TGTGCCACCAGCAGAGAGATCAATGAGCAGTTCTTC.

The chain carries TRBV24-1 and TRBJ1-5; D unclear. V lost 4 bases and J lost 0, with 6 bases in between. The CDR3 length is 14 residues. Germline lookup yields CDR1 KGHDR and CDR2 SFDVKD. In nucleotides, the CDR3 is TGTGCCACCAGTGAGGGAAGTAGCAATCAGCCCCAGCATTTT. Translated, it gives CATSEGSSNQPQHF.

A few counts support this clonotype. This sequence joins TRBV3-1 and TRBJ2-5; D possibly corresponds to TRBD2 (6 bases). V lost 5 bases, J lost 5 bases, and 18 bases lay in between. Germline values: CDR1 LGHDT, CDR2 YNNKEL (reference sequence). The CDR3 sequence is 15 residues long. CDR3 amino acids: CASSDTRELRETQYF. The CDR3 DNA sequence: TGTGCCAGCAGCGATACCCGGGAGTTGCGGGAGACCCAGTACTTC.

This clonotype was seen more than once but under ten times. This rearrangement joins TRBV3-1 to TRBJ2-1; no definite D call. The germline CDR1 and CDR2 sequences are LGHDT and YNNKEL (reference sequence). V was clipped by 1 base and J by 10 bases, with 8 bases between them. This CDR3 contains 12 residues. This CDR3 reads CASSQVGREQFF. DNA of the CDR3: TGTGCCAGCAGCCAAGTAGGGCGGGAGCAGTTCTTC.

This clonotype has at least ten counts. The chain is built from TRBV15 and TRBJ1-5; a weak D match, TRBD1 (5 bases). Deletions cut 3 bases from V and 6 bases from J, with 15 bases between. The CDR3 covers 15 residues. Germline loops: CDR1 LNHNV, CDR2 YYDKDF (reference sequence). DNA of the CDR3: TGTGCCACCAGCAGGGGGGATGGGGGTGTTCAGCCCCAGCATTTT. The encoded protein is CATSRGDGGVQPQHF.

This clonotype was observed at least ten times. The J gene is TRBJ2-1, the V gene TRBV7-6; TRBD2 aligns across 12 bases. Trimming cost V 5 bases and J 8 bases; bases outside gene matches: 13. There are 17 residues in the CDR3. Germline lookup yields CDR1 SGHVS and CDR2 FNYEAQ. The CDR3 spells CASSDLAGGEIVDEQFF. Here the CDR3 DNA reads TGTGCCAGCAGCGACCTAGCGGGAGGGGAAATCGTCGATGAGCAGTTCTTC.

J is TRBJ2-3 and V is TRBV20-1, with TRBD2 matching 10 bases. The CDR3 runs to 17 residues. Germline V gives CDR1 DFQATT, CDR2 SNEGSKA (reference sequence). Trimming took 4 bases from V and 1 from J; bases not matched to a gene: 11. The CDR3 DNA is TGCAGTGCTATGGGGCTAGCGGGAGAAGTGGGCACAGATACGCAGTATTTT. Residues: CSAMGLAGEVGTDTQYF.

This sequence joins TRBV2 and TRBJ2-1; TRBD1 agrees at 11 bases. V shed 5 bases and J 6 bases; nucleotides not matched to a gene: 6. Per the germline V gene, CDR1 is SNHLY and CDR2 is FYNNEI. The CDR3 is 15 amino acids. The CDR3 sequence: CASSTGTGGFNEQFF. CDR3 nucleotides: TGTGCCAGCAGTACCGGGACAGGGGGTTTCAATGAGCAGTTCTTC. Together with reference TRBV2 and TRBJ2-1, the CDR3 gives the full variable domain: EPEVTQTPSHQVTQMGQEVILRCVPISNHLYFYWYRQILGQKVEFLVSFYNNEISEKSEIFDDQFSVERPDGSNFTLKIRSTKLEDSAMYFCASSTGTGGFNEQFFGPGTRLTVL.

The J gene is TRBJ2-1, the V gene TRBV3-1; the match to TRBD1 covers 9 bases. With V trimmed by 3 bases and J by 4 bases, 10 bases remained unmatched. The CDR3 length is 17 residues. From germline, CDR1 is LGHDT and CDR2 YNNKEL (reference sequence). DNA of the CDR3: TGTGCCAGCAGCCAGGGGAGGGACAGGGTTGAATACAATGAGCAGTTCTTC. Its translation: CASSQGRDRVEYNEQFF.

The chain carries TRBV6-2 or TRBV6-3 and TRBJ2-4, with 10 bases aligning to TRBD1. J lost 4 bases, V lost 4 bases, and 7 bases had no gene match. CDR1 is MNHEY and CDR2 is SVGEGT in the germline V gene. The length of the CDR3 is 16 residues. The CDR3 loop is CASSSPTGQGKNIQYF. CDR3 coding DNA: TGTGCCAGCAGTTCTCCAACGGGACAGGGGAAAAACATTCAGTACTTC.

The chain has TRBV20-1 and TRBJ2-5; 12 positions match TRBD2. This CDR3 region has 14 residues. From germline, CDR1 is DFQATT and CDR2 SNEGSKA (reference sequence). Germline trimming cut 5 bases from V and 2 bases from J; bases unmatched to any gene: 3. For the CDR3, the DNA is TGCAGTGCTCCGACTAGCGGGGGACAAGAGACCCAGTACTTC. Its protein is CSAPTSGGQETQYF.

The V and J genes are TRBV24-1 and TRBJ1-1, with D uncertain. CDR3 length equals 13 residues. Germline CDR1 reads KGHDR; CDR2 reads SFDVKD. Trimming shortened V by 7 bases and J by 1 base, and 9 bases separated the two germline ends. CDR3 region: CATRLTENTEAFF. CDR3 in DNA: TGTGCCACCAGGCTAACTGAGAACACTGAAGCTTTCTTT.

The CDR3 region has the DNA TGTGCCAGCAGTGAATGGGCAGGGAGAAACACTGAAGCTTTCTTT. It is translated as CASSEWAGRNTEAFF. This rearrangement joins TRBV6-1 to TRBJ1-1, with D possibly being TRBD1 (5 bases). This CDR3 has 15 amino acids. V lost 2 bases, J lost 2 bases, and 12 bases lay in between. Germline CDR1 MNHNS, CDR2 SASEGT.

CDR3 amino acids: CASSRTALYEQYF. Here the CDR3 DNA reads TGTGCCAGCAGCCGGACAGCGTTATACGAGCAGTACTTC. V and J are TRBV7-2 and TRBJ2-7; TRBD1 might be the D (6 bases). The germline V and J ends were trimmed by 5 bases and 4 bases, with 12 bases remaining between them. The CDR3 extends over 13 amino acids. In germline, CDR1 is SGHTA, CDR2 FQGNSA.

V gene TRBV5-5 combines with J gene TRBJ2-3; 7 bases are a match to TRBD2. The CDR3 has 14 residues. V lost 4 bases, J lost 5 bases, and 7 bases stayed unmatched. Germline CDR1 is SGHKS and CDR2 is YYEKEE (reference sequence). The CDR3 loop reads CASSPRGTQDTQYF. CDR3 nucleotide sequence: TGTGCCAGCAGCCCGCGGGGGACCCAAGATACGCAGTATTTT.

This chain connects TRBV7-9 to TRBJ1-1; D not resolved. Germline V lookup: CDR1 SEHNR, CDR2 FQNEAQ (reference sequence). V lost 7 bases and J 2 bases, leaving 11 bases between the germline ends. This CDR3 contains 13 residues. The DNA for the CDR3 is TGTGCCAGCACTGTCACGGCAAACACTGAAGCTTTCTTT. Its translation: CASTVTANTEAFF.

This clonotype occurred a few times. The chain carries TRBV27 and TRBJ2-5; no clear D. V lost 3 bases and J 5 bases, leaving 13 bases between the germline ends. From germline, CDR1 is MNHEY and CDR2 SMNVEV (reference sequence). The CDR3 runs to 14 residues. The CDR3 bases are TGTGCCAGCAGTTTCTTTGGGGTTGGCGAGACCCAGTACTTC. Its protein product is CASSFFGVGETQYF.

This clonotype was seen a handful of times. The rearrangement links TRBV7-2 to TRBJ2-1; D is unresolved. In germline, CDR1 is SGHTA, CDR2 FQGNSA. V was clipped by 11 bases and J by 4 bases, with 0 bases between them. This CDR3 region has 8 residues. The CDR3 loop reads CAYNEQFF. CDR3 nucleotide sequence: TGTGCCTACAATGAGCAGTTCTTC. Full variable domain (missing parts from reference TRBV7-2 and TRBJ2-1): GAGVSQSPSNKVTEKGKDVELRCDPISGHTALYWYRQSLGQGLEFLIYFQGNSAPDKSGLPSDRFSAERTGGSVSTLTIQRTQQEDSAVYLCAYNEQFFGPGTRLTVL.

There are many counts of this clonotype. The V gene is TRBV2, the J gene TRBJ1-2; no clear D gene. The CDR3 has 11 residues. Germline CDR1 and CDR2: SNHLY and FYNNEI. The ends were cut back, 8 bases at V and 4 bases at J, with 8 bases in the middle. The CDR3 loop is CASHKGYGYTF. The CDR3 DNA is TGTGCCAGCCATAAGGGCTATGGCTACACCTTC.

This clonotype was recorded at least ten times. The chain couples TRBV5-1 to TRBJ2-6, with D tentatively TRBD1 or TRBD2 (5 bases each). Germline CDR1 and CDR2: SGHRS and YFSETQ. There are 15 residues in the CDR3. The V and J ends lost 4 bases and 4 bases respectively, with 12 bases between them. CDR3 amino acids: CASSPDRGGANVLTF. The CDR3 nucleotides are TGCGCCAGCAGCCCCGACAGAGGGGGGGCCAACGTCCTGACTTTC.